The 18 T cell receptor beta chains below come from one sample, sequenced in a study of blood T cell repertoires in COVID-19. Repertoires were generated with immunoSEQ multiplex PCR, while TCRdb's copy carries only in-frame clones and drops some. The sample contains almost 500,000 clones, 75% to 90% of which appear only once. Sequenced input: PBMCs or T cells enriched from blood (not recorded which). Every receptor here comes from a woman aged 55-69 years who had recovered from COVID-19.

This chain connects TRBV2 to TRBJ1-2, with D hard to call. Trimming pared 0 bases from V and 2 bases from J, leaving 4 bases between. Germline V lookup: CDR1 SNHLY, CDR2 FYNNEI. There are 13 residues in the CDR3. The CDR3 nucleotides are TGTGCCAGCAGTGAAGCGCGGAACTATGGCTACACCTTC. Translation gives CASSEARNYGYTF.

This sequence joins TRBV3-1 (or the pseudogene TRBV3-2) and TRBJ1-6; TRBD1 matches at 7 bases. Germline V gene lookup returns CDR1 LGHDT and CDR2 YNNKEL (reference sequence). J gave up 6 bases and V 0 bases, and 14 bases lay outside the gene matches. This CDR3 contains 19 residues. CDR3 coding DNA: TGTGCCAGCAGCCAAGAGTTCGGATGGGTGAGGACAGGTAATTCACCCCTCCACTTT. Its protein product is CASSQEFGWVRTGNSPLHF.

Notes on this clone: Other nucleotide sequences from this sample produce the same CDR3. V is TRBV7-2 and J is TRBJ1-1, with 7 nucleotides matching TRBD1. The CDR3 has 15 residues. With V trimmed by 5 bases and J by 0 bases, 6 bases remained unmatched. Germline CDR1 is SGHTA and CDR2 is FQGNSA. CDR3 bases: TGTGCCAGCAGCCCGAGACAGGGAATGAACACTGAAGCTTTCTTT. Encoded protein: CASSPRQGMNTEAFF.

The chain is built from TRBV5-1 and TRBJ1-1; D is uncertain. CDR3 length: 17 amino acids. Germline V CDR1 and CDR2: SGHRS, YFSETQ. Trimming cost V 0 bases and J 2 bases, with 17 bases left between them. The CDR3 bases are TGCGCCAGCAGCTTGGTGGGAGGCGATGGACCTAACACTGAAGCTTTCTTT. Translating it yields CASSLVGGDGPNTEAFF.

This chain uses TRBV9 with TRBJ1-4; 7 bases line up with TRBD1. The ends lost 3 bases at V and 6 bases at J; junction bases unmatched: 11. The CDR3 runs to 16 residues. Germline values: CDR1 SGDLS, CDR2 YYNGEE. The CDR3 DNA follows: TGTGCCAGCAGCGCGGGAGGGGACAGTTACTATGAAAAACTGTTTTTT. It translates to CASSAGGDSYYEKLFF.

Concerning this clone: The same CDR3 also results from other DNA sequences found in this sample. V usage is TRBV9 and J usage is TRBJ2-7; 7 bases line up with TRBD1. V dropped 0 bases and J dropped 2; count of bases not matched to a gene: 2. CDR1 SGDLS and CDR2 YYNGEE come from the germline V gene. The CDR3 loop spans 14 amino acids. The CDR3 loop reads CASSVGQGAYEQYF. The CDR3 DNA reads as TGTGCCAGCAGCGTAGGCCAGGGGGCCTACGAGCAGTACTTC.

The genes are TRBV2 and TRBJ2-5; 10 bases map to TRBD2. The CDR3 consists of 18 residues. The germline gives CDR1 SNHLY, CDR2 FYNNEI. V lost 5 bases and J lost 1; bases outside the gene matches: 13. CDR3 nucleotides: TGTGCCAGCAGTAAAAGGTCACTAGCGGGACTTGGCCAAGAGACCCAGTACTTC. Translation: CASSKRSLAGLGQETQYF.

This sequence joins TRBV4-1 and TRBJ2-7; the D is unclear. The CDR3 totals 15 residues. Trimming removed 2 bases from V and 2 bases from J, with 13 bases in between. Germline CDR1 is MGHRA and CDR2 is YSYEKL. The CDR3 sequence: CASSQNPQVPYEQYV. Here the CDR3 DNA reads TGCGCCAGCAGCCAAAATCCGCAGGTCCCCTACGAGCAGTACGTC.

This clone was seen a few times. The chain links TRBV29-1 to TRBJ1-1; maybe TRBD1 (5 bases). Trimming cost V 3 bases and J 4 bases, with 9 bases left between them. The CDR3 has 12 residues. CDR1 SQVTM and CDR2 ANQGSEA come from the germline V gene. The CDR3: CSVDREVTEAFF. DNA of the CDR3: TGCAGCGTTGACAGGGAGGTCACTGAAGCTTTCTTT.

This chain links TRBV25-1 with TRBJ1-2; 8 bases agree with TRBD1. The CDR3 totals 13 residues. The germline CDR1 and CDR2 sequences are MGHDK and SYGVNS. V lost 2 bases and J lost 4; bases outside the gene matches: 0. The CDR3 DNA reads TGTGCCAGCAGTGAAGGGACAGGCTATGGCTACACCTTC. This gives the protein CASSEGTGYGYTF.

The chain combines TRBV6-5 with TRBJ1-2; 8 nucleotides align to TRBD1. With V trimmed by 5 bases and J by 4 bases, 9 bases remained unmatched. Germline V gene data show CDR1 as MNHEY and CDR2 as SVGAGI. The CDR3 is 15 amino acids. The CDR3 bases are TGTGCCAGCAGTAGAACCGGGACAGGTGCCTATGGCTACACCTTC. The encoded protein is CASSRTGTGAYGYTF.

This clone was recorded once. The chain carries TRBV5-1 and TRBJ1-1; D is unclear. The V and J ends lost 5 bases and 4 bases respectively, with 12 bases between them. The CDR3 has 13 amino acids. Germline CDR1 SGHRS, CDR2 YFSETQ. As DNA, the CDR3 is TGCGCCAGCAGACGGGATGGGTTCACTGAAGCTTTCTTT. It specifies CASRRDGFTEAFF.

A few counts support this clone. The rearrangement links TRBV13 to TRBJ2-2; 9 nucleotides match TRBD1. The CDR3 loop spans 15 amino acids. Unmatched junction bases numbered 2, after V lost 1 base and J lost 5 bases. Germline assignment: CDR1 PRHDT and CDR2 FYEKMQ (reference sequence). The CDR3 protein is CASSLEGQGTGELFF. In DNA form, the CDR3 reads TGTGCCAGCAGCTTAGAGGGACAGGGTACCGGGGAGCTGTTTTTT.

Only one count was recorded for this clone. CDR3 loop: CASSLHRDRNTEAFF. The CDR3 bases are TGTGCCAGCAGTTTGCACCGGGACAGGAACACTGAAGCTTTCTTT. V gene TRBV27 combines with J gene TRBJ1-1; 7 nucleotides match TRBD1. The CDR3 extends over 15 amino acids. The V segment lost 3 bases and the J segment 1 base; nucleotides outside the gene matches: 5. Germline V lookup: CDR1 MNHEY, CDR2 SMNVEV (reference sequence).

The chain links TRBV5-8 to TRBJ1-2, with 8 nucleotides matching TRBD1. The germline CDR1 and CDR2 sequences are SGHTS and YDEGEE. With 0 bases clipped from V and 4 bases from J, the junction kept 8 bases outside the gene matches. This CDR3 comprises 16 residues. CDR3 sequence (DNA): TGTGCCAGCAGCTTGGGGGACAGGAAGAGCGCCTATGGCTACACCTTC. Protein product: CASSLGDRKSAYGYTF.

In nucleotides, the CDR3 is TGCGCCAGCAGCCGGGCGGGGCCTAGCGGGGTAGGGGAGCAGTACTTC. It codes for CASSRAGPSGVGEQYF. V gene TRBV5-1 combines with J gene TRBJ2-7; 9 bases align to TRBD2. From germline, CDR1 is SGHRS and CDR2 YFSETQ. There are 16 residues in the CDR3. V lost 4 bases, J lost 7 bases, and 15 bases stayed unmatched.

This chain links TRBV30 with TRBJ1-1; weak D call: TRBD1 (5 bases). The V end was cut by 5 bases, the J end by 4 bases, with 11 bases between. Germline CDR1 is GTSNPN and CDR2 is SVGIG (reference sequence). The CDR3 covers 12 residues. CDR3 in DNA: TGTGCCTGGTCAGGGCGGACCACTGAAGCTTTCTTT. This sequence encodes CAWSGRTTEAFF. Complete variable domain (other parts from reference TRBV30 and TRBJ1-1): SQTIHQWPATLVQPVGSPLSLECTVEGTSNPNLYWYRQAAGRGLQLLFYSVGIGQISSEVPQNLSASRPQDRQFILSSKKLLLSDSGFYLCAWSGRTTEAFFGQGTRLTVV.

V gene TRBV3-1 (or the pseudogene TRBV3-2) combines with J gene TRBJ2-3, with 9 bases matching TRBD2. The germline CDR1 and CDR2 sequences are LGHDT and YNNKEL (reference sequence). The CDR3 totals 13 residues. V lost 3 bases, J lost 8 bases, and 3 bases stayed unmatched. The CDR3 nucleotides are TGTGCCAGCAGCCAGCGGGGGGGCAGTACGCAGTATTTT. This sequence encodes CASSQRGGSTQYF.